This T cell receptor (beta chain) originates from a study of beta chain features in type 1 diabetes. A note on this clone: Its antigen is undetermined. The same CDR3 can be traced to other DNA sequences in this sample.

Germline-derived CDR1 and CDR2 are MNHEY and SVGAGI. V lost 0 bases to trimming and J lost 2 bases; unmatched junction nucleotides: 1. The CDR3 runs 14 residues. Notes on the study in general: Patients showed naive, central memory and Treg TCRB repertoires that appeared more similar than those of healthy donors.

Sorted populations all exceeded 98% purity. The sequenced template was cDNA made from the entire isolated RNA. This table comes from immunoSEQ multiplex PCR, and its TCRdb copy is limited to in-frame clones, with some not included. Of 900,000 or so clones detected, roughly a sixth appear once; the ten largest clones hold around 0.02%. This TCR derives from a woman between 18 and 29 years old in good health. The sequencing input was naive CD4+ T cells from blood. The V gene is TRBV6-5, the J gene TRBJ2-7, with 7 bases aligning to TRBD1. CDR3 nucleotide sequence: TGTGCCAGCAGTTACTCGGGGACAGCCTACGAGCAGTACTTC. Translating gives CASSYSGTAYEQYF.